This is a list of T cell receptor beta chains from one sample in a study of blood T cell repertoires in COVID-19. TCRdb keeps only in-frame clones here, not all; method: immunoSEQ multiplex PCR. The data hold about 200,000 clones, with 75% to 90% observed a single time. Sequencing was carried out using PBMCs or T cells enriched from blood (not recorded which). These TCRs come from a woman aged 40 to 50 with acute COVID-19. CDR3s include the opening cysteine and the closing phenylalanine or tryptophan. A D gene is named only where the DNA matches it firmly. Clone size is not always given. Where it is, it says once, few, many or a class for expanded clones.

v_call,clone_size,cdr3_length,d_call,j_call,cdr3_aa,cdr3_nt
TRBV4-2,.,17,.,TRBJ1-3,CASSQELYAGSGNTIYF,TGTGCCAGCAGCCAAGAACTCTACGCCGGCTCTGGAAACACCATATATTTT
TRBV19,.,15,TRBD2,TRBJ2-4,CASRGLAGAKNIQYF,TGTGCCAGTAGAGGACTAGCGGGAGCCAAAAACATTCAGTACTTC
TRBV5-6,.,14,.,TRBJ1-4,CASSLQGGDEKLFF,TGTGCCAGCAGCTTACAGGGAGGGGATGAAAAACTGTTTTTT
TRBV2,once,15,.,TRBJ2-6,CASSMRLSGANVLTF,TGTGCCAGCAGTATGAGGCTCTCTGGGGCCAACGTCCTGACTTTC
TRBV18,.,17,TRBD1,TRBJ1-5,CASSPSRGDRGFQPQHF,TGTGCCAGCTCACCGAGCCGGGGGGACAGGGGTTTTCAGCCCCAGCATTTT
TRBV5-1,.,15,TRBD1,TRBJ1-1,CASSSRQGAGTEAFF,TGCGCCAGCAGCTCCCGACAGGGTGCGGGCACTGAAGCTTTCTTT
TRBV24-1,.,16,TRBD1,TRBJ2-5,CATSDSGQGGQETQYF,TGTGCCACCAGTGATTCCGGACAGGGAGGTCAAGAGACCCAGTACTTC
TRBV5-1,.,16,.,TRBJ2-2,CASSLSGTPNTGELFF,TGCGCCAGCAGCTTGTCGGGGACACCGAACACCGGGGAGCTGTTTTTT
TRBV10-2,.,17,.,TRBJ1-3,CASSEEGSGFSGNTIYF,TGCGCCAGCAGTGAGGAAGGGAGTGGTTTCTCTGGAAACACCATATATTTT
TRBV3-1/TRBV3-2,.,16,TRBD2,TRBJ2-2,CASSPYSSGYTGELFF,TGTGCCAGCAGCCCCTACTCTAGCGGATACACCGGGGAGCTGTTTTTT
TRBV4-3,.,15,TRBD1,TRBJ2-7,CASSQQSGGSYEQYF,TGCGCCAGCAGCCAACAATCAGGGGGCTCCTACGAGCAGTACTTC
TRBV15,.,13,.,TRBJ1-5,CATSGVINQPQHF,TGTGCCACCAGCGGAGTTATCAATCAGCCCCAGCATTTT
TRBV11-2,.,15,.,TRBJ2-1,CASSLMGAGNNEQFF,TGTGCCAGCAGCTTGATGGGGGCAGGCAACAATGAGCAGTTCTTC
TRBV30,.,13,.,TRBJ1-2,CAWNQQGRRGYTF,TGTGCCTGGAATCAACAGGGAAGGAGAGGCTACACCTTC
TRBV19,.,19,TRBD2,TRBJ2-4,CASSIDGGDSGSSENIQYF,TGTGCCAGTAGTATAGATGGAGGGGATAGCGGGAGCTCGGAAAACATTCAGTACTTC
TRBV28,.,11,.,TRBJ1-1,CASSQNTEAFF,TGTGCCAGCAGTCAGAACACTGAAGCTTTCTTT
TRBV2,.,14,TRBD1,TRBJ1-2,CASSYSGTGYGYTF,TGTGCCAGCAGTTATTCCGGGACAGGGTATGGCTACACCTTC
TRBV4-1,.,17,.,TRBJ2-3,CASSQDAGGFFTDTQYF,TGCGCCAGCAGCCAAGATGCAGGGGGGTTTTTCACAGATACGCAGTATTTT
TRBV4-2,few,14,TRBD2,TRBJ2-2,CASSRDGGTGELFF,TGTGCCAGCAGCCGGGACGGGGGGACCGGGGAGCTGTTTTTT
TRBV28,.,12,TRBD1,TRBJ2-7,CASRSTGNEQYF,TGTGCCAGCAGGTCGACAGGGAACGAGCAGTACTTC
TRBV6-1,.,16,TRBD1,TRBJ1-5,CASSAGQGAVNQPQHF,TGTGCCAGCAGTGCCGGACAGGGGGCAGTCAATCAGCCCCAGCATTTT
TRBV27,few,15,TRBD1,TRBJ1-2,CASRRTGGTNYGYTF,TGTGCCAGCAGGCGGACAGGCGGCACTAACTATGGCTACACCTTC
TRBV12-3/TRBV12-4,.,13,TRBD1,TRBJ1-2,CASSSDRNYGYTF,TGTGCCAGCAGTTCGGACAGGAATTATGGCTACACCTTC
TRBV18,.,15,TRBD1,TRBJ2-2,CASSPRQGTTGELFF,TGTGCCAGCTCACCGCGACAGGGGACCACCGGGGAGCTGTTTTTT
TRBV23-1,.,16,TRBD1,TRBJ2-5,CASSQCSTGSEETQYF,TGCGCCAGCAGTCAATGTTCGACAGGGAGTGAAGAGACCCAGTACTTC
TRBV6-2/TRBV6-3,once,16,TRBD2,TRBJ2-3,CASSLASGGEVDTQYF,TGTGCCAGCAGTCTGGCTAGCGGGGGGGAAGTCGATACGCAGTATTTT
TRBV12-3/TRBV12-4,many,13,TRBD1,TRBJ1-6,CASRPGQAGALHF,TGTGCCAGCAGACCCGGACAGGCCGGGGCCCTCCACTTT
TRBV9,.,18,TRBD2,TRBJ2-2,CASSVDPWTSGNTGELFF,TGTGCCAGCAGCGTAGACCCATGGACTAGCGGGAACACCGGGGAGCTGTTTTTT
TRBV5-5,.,15,TRBD2,TRBJ2-7,CASSISAGESYEQYF,TGTGCCAGCAGCATCTCGGCGGGAGAGAGCTACGAGCAGTACTTC
TRBV13,.,13,TRBD1,TRBJ1-3,CASSATGGNTIYF,TGTGCCAGCAGCGCGACAGGGGGAAACACCATATATTTT
TRBV7-3,.,16,TRBD1,TRBJ1-5,CASSLAPGQGNQPQHF,TGTGCCAGCAGCTTAGCGCCCGGACAGGGGAATCAGCCCCAGCATTTT
TRBV15,.,18,TRBD2,TRBJ2-3,CATSRDPTSGSSTDTQYF,TGTGCCACCAGCAGAGATCCGACTAGCGGGAGCAGCACAGATACGCAGTATTTT
TRBV6-5,.,11,.,TRBJ2-7,CATDRTYEQYF,TGTGCCACAGACAGGACCTACGAGCAGTACTTC